Listed below are T cell receptor beta chains from one sample, sequenced in a study of cytomegalovirus exposure and HLA in healthy donors. The data were produced by immunoSEQ multiplex PCR, yet TCRdb's version contains in-frame clones alone and is incomplete. The repertoire holds about 110,000 clones, with roughly 82% as singletons. Sequenced sample: PBMCs. Receptors originate from a male donor in good health and CMV-seronegative. Both conserved end residues are part of each CDR3. A D gene is named only where the DNA matches it firmly. The size of a clone is reported for some rows only, either as once, few or many, or as a class for expanded clones.

13 | TRBJ1-1 | - | few | TRBV6-1 | TGTGCCAGCAGTTCCCGAGCGCACACTGAAGCTTTCTTT | CASSSRAHTEAFF
16 | TRBJ2-1 | TRBD2 | - | TRBV7-2 | TGTGCCAGCAGCCCGTCTAGCGGGAGGGATAGCAATGAGCAGTTCTTC | CASSPSSGRDSNEQFF
16 | TRBJ2-3 | TRBD2 | - | TRBV7-3 | TGTGCCAGCAGCCGGGGACTAGCGGGAGTGACAGATACGCAGTATTTT | CASSRGLAGVTDTQYF
16 | TRBJ1-5 | TRBD1 | - | TRBV7-9 | TGTGCCAGCAGCTCCCAAACAGGGGGCAGGAATCAGCCCCAGCATTTT | CASSSQTGGRNQPQHF
12 | TRBJ2-1 | TRBD2 | - | TRBV30 | TGTGCCTGGACGCTGGCGGGAGGGGAGCAGTTCTTC | CAWTLAGGEQFF
16 | TRBJ2-2 | TRBD1 | - | TRBV5-1 | TGCGCCAGCAGCCACAGAACAGGGGGCGCTGCCGGGGAGCTGTTTTTT | CASSHRTGGAAGELFF
13 | TRBJ1-1 | - | - | TRBV19 | TGTGCCAGTGGGCCGGCGCACGGAACTGAAGCTTTCTTT | CASGPAHGTEAFF
14 | TRBJ2-7 | TRBD2 | - | TRBV15 | TGTGCCACCAAACCAAGCGGGAGTTTCGACGAGCAGTACTTC | CATKPSGSFDEQYF
16 | TRBJ1-1 | TRBD1 | few | TRBV27 | TGTGCCAGCAGTCCGCGGACAGGGGGATTGAACACTGAAGCTTTCTTT | CASSPRTGGLNTEAFF
14 | TRBJ2-7 | TRBD2 | - | TRBV29-1 | TGCAGCGTGATCCTAGCGGGGAATCCTTACGAGCAGTACTTC | CSVILAGNPYEQYF
17 | TRBJ2-5 | TRBD2 | - | TRBV5-1 | TGCGCCAGCAGCTTGGGACTAGCGGCCCTTAAGGCGGAGACCCAGTACTTC | CASSLGLAALKAETQYF